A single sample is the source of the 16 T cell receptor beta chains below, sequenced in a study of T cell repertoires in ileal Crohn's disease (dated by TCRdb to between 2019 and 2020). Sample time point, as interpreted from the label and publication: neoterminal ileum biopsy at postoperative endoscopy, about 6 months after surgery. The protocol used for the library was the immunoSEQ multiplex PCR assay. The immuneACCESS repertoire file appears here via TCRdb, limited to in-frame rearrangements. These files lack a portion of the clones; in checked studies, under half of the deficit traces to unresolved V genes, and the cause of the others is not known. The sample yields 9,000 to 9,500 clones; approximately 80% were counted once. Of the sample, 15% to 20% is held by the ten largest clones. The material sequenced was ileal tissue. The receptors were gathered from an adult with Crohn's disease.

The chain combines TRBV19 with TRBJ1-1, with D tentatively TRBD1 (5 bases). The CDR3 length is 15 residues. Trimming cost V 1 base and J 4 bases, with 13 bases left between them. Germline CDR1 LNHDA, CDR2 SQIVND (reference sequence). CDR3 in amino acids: CASSIVLGGGTEAFF. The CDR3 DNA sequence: TGTGCCAGTAGTATAGTACTGGGGGGTGGCACTGAAGCTTTCTTT. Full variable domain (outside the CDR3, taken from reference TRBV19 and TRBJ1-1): DGGITQSPKYLFRKEGQNVTLSCEQNLNHDAMYWYRQDPGQGLRLIYYSQIVNDFQKGDIAEGYSVSREKKESFPLTVTSAQKNPTAFYLCASSIVLGGGTEAFFGQGTRLTVV.

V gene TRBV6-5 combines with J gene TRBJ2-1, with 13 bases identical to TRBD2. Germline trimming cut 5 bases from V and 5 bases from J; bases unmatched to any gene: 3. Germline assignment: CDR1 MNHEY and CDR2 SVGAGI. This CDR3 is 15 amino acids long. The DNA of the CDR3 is TGTGCCAGCAGTCGCGGGACTAGCGGGGACAATGAGCAGTTCTTC. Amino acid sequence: CASSRGTSGDNEQFF.

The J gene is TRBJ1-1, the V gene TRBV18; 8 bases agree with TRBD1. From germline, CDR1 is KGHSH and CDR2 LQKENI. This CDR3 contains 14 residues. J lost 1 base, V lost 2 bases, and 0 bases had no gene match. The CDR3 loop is CASSPGQGNTEAFF. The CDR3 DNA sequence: TGTGCCAGCTCACCAGGACAGGGGAACACTGAAGCTTTCTTT.

Here the CDR3 DNA reads TGTGCCAGCAGCTTAGGTCCGGGAAAAAACTATGGCTACACCTTC. Its protein is CASSLGPGKNYGYTF. The genes are TRBV11-2 and TRBJ1-2; D is unclear. Germline loops: CDR1 SGHAT, CDR2 FQNNGV. This CDR3 comprises 15 residues. The V and J ends lost 1 base and 2 bases respectively, with 11 bases between them.

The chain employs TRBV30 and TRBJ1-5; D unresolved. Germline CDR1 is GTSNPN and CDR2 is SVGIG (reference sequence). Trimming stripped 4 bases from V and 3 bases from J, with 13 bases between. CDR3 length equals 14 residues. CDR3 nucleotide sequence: TGTGCCTGGACGGAGGGCTACCTCAATCAGCCCCAGCATTTT. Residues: CAWTEGYLNQPQHF.

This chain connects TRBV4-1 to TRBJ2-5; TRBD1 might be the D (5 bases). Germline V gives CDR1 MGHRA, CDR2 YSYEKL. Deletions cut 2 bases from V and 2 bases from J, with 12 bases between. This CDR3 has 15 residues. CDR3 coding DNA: TGCGCCAGCAGCCAACGAGACAGTAGTCAAGAGACCCAGTACTTC. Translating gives CASSQRDSSQETQYF.

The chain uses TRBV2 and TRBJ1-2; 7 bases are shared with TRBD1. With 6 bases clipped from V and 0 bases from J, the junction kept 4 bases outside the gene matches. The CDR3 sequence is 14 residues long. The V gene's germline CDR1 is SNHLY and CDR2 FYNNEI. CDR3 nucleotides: TGTGCCAGCAGGGGACAGTATTCTAACTATGGCTACACCTTC. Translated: CASRGQYSNYGYTF.

The chain's CDR3 is CASSIAPGNEQFF. For the CDR3, the DNA is TGTGCCAGTAGTATAGCCCCGGGCAATGAGCAGTTCTTC. The V gene is TRBV19, the J gene TRBJ2-1; D gene unclear. V shed 1 base and J shed 6 bases, with 7 bases lying between them. The germline V gene encodes CDR1 LNHDA and CDR2 SQIVND (reference sequence). CDR3 length: 13 residues. The variable domain in full, completed from reference TRBV19 and TRBJ2-1, reads DGGITQSPKYLFRKEGQNVTLSCEQNLNHDAMYWYRQDPGQGLRLIYYSQIVNDFQKGDIAEGYSVSREKKESFPLTVTSAQKNPTAFYLCASSIAPGNEQFFGPGTRLTVL.

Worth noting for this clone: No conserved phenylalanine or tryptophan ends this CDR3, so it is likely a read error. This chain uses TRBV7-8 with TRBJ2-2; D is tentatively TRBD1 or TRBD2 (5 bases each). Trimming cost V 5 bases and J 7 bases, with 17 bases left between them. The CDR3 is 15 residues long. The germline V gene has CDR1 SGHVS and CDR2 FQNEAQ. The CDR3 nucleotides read TGTGCCAGCAGCCCGGGGACGGGCCGGGGCGGGGAGCTGTTTCTT. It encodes CASSPGTGRGGELFL.

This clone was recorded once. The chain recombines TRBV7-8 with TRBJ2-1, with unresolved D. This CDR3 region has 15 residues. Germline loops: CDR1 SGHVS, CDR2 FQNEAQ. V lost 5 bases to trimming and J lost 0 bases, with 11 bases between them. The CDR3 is CASSPRSPSYNEQFF. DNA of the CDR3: TGTGCCAGCAGCCCCCGGAGTCCCTCCTACAATGAGCAGTTCTTC.

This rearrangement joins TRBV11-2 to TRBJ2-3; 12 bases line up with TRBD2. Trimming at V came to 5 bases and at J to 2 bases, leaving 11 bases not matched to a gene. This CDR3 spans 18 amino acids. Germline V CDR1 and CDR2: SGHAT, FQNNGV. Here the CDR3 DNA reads TGTGCCAGCAGCGGAACTAGCGGGGGGCTGCCCTACACAGATACGCAGTATTTT. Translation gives CASSGTSGGLPYTDTQYF. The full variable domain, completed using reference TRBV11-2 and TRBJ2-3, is EAGVAQSPRYKIIEKRQSVAFWCNPISGHATLYWYQQILGQGPKLLIQFQNNGVVDDSQLPKDRFSAERLKGVDSTLKIQPAKLEDSAVYLCASSGTSGGLPYTDTQYFGPGTRLTVL.

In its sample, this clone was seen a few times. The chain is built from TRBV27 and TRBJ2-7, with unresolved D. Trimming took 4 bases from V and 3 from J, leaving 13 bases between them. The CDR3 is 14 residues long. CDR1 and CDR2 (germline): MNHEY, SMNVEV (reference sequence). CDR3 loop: CASSSSIHYYEQYF. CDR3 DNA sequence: TGTGCCAGCAGTTCCTCGATCCACTACTACGAGCAGTACTTC.

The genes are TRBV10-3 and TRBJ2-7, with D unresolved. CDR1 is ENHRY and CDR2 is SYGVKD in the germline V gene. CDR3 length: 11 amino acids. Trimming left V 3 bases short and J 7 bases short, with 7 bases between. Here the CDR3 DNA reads TGTGCCATCAGTGAAAGAGGTGAGCAGTACTTC. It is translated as CAISERGEQYF.

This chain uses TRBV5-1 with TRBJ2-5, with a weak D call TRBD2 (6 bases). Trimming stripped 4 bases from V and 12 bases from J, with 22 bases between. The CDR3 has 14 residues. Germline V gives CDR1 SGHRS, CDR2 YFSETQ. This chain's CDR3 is CASSPGLGGFVEYF. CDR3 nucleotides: TGCGCCAGCAGCCCGGGACTCGGCGGGTTTGTGGAGTACTTC.

CDR3 coding DNA: TGTGCCTACCCACTGGGAAACCGCCGGGACAGGGGTTACAATGAGCAGTTCTTC. Translating gives CAYPLGNRRDRGYNEQFF. This chain links TRBV30 with TRBJ2-1, with 10 nucleotides matching TRBD1. The length of the CDR3 is 18 residues. The germline V gene encodes CDR1 GTSNPN and CDR2 SVGIG (reference sequence). V shed 7 bases, J shed 4 bases, and the junction held 19 bases outside the gene matches. Complete variable domain (other parts from reference TRBV30 and TRBJ2-1): SQTIHQWPATLVQPVGSPLSLECTVEGTSNPNLYWYRQAAGRGLQLLFYSVGIGQISSEVPQNLSASRPQDRQFILSSKKLLLSDSGFYLCAYPLGNRRDRGYNEQFFGPGTRLTVL.

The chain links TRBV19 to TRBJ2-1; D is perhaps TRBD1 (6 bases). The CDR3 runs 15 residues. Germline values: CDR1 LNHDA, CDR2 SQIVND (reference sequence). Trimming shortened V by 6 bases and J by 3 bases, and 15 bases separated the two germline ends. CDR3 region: CASSGGGVGYNEQFF. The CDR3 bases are TGTGCCAGTAGCGGTGGGGGCGTGGGCTACAATGAGCAGTTCTTC. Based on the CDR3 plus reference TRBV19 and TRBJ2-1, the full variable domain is DGGITQSPKYLFRKEGQNVTLSCEQNLNHDAMYWYRQDPGQGLRLIYYSQIVNDFQKGDIAEGYSVSREKKESFPLTVTSAQKNPTAFYLCASSGGGVGYNEQFFGPGTRLTVL.